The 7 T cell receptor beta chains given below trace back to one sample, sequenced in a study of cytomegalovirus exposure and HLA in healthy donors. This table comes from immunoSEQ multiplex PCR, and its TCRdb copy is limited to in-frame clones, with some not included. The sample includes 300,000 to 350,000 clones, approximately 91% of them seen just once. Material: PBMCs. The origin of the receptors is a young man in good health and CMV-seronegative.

The CDR3 nucleotides are TGCAGCGGGGGACAAAACTCCTACGAGCAGTACTTC. Its translation: CSGGQNSYEQYF. This sequence joins TRBV29-1 and TRBJ2-7; a possible D gene is TRBD1 (6 bases). The CDR3 sequence is 12 residues long. Trimming removed 7 bases at V and 0 bases at J, with 10 bases between. Germline lookup yields CDR1 SQVTM and CDR2 ANQGSEA.

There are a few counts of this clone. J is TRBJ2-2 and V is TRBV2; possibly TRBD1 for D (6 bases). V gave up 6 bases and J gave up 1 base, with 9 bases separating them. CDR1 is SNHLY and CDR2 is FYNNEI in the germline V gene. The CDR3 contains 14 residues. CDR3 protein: CASRVDRNTGELFF. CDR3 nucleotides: TGTGCCAGCAGGGTGGACAGGAACACCGGGGAGCTGTTTTTT. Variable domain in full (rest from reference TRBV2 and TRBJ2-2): EPEVTQTPSHQVTQMGQEVILRCVPISNHLYFYWYRQILGQKVEFLVSFYNNEISEKSEIFDDQFSVERPDGSNFTLKIRSTKLEDSAMYFCASRVDRNTGELFFGEGSRLTVL.

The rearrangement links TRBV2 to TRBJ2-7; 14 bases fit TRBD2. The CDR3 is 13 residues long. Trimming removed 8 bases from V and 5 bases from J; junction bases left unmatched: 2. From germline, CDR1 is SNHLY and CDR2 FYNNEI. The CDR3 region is CASPGLAGDEQYF. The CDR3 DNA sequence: TGTGCCAGCCCGGGACTAGCGGGGGACGAGCAGTACTTC.

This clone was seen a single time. The CDR3 nucleotides read TGTGCCAGTAGTACCCGGGACAGGGCGATGAATGCTTTCTTT. It specifies CASSTRDRAMNAFF. The chain joins TRBV19 to TRBJ1-1; 9 nucleotides match TRBD1. V shed 4 bases and J 11 bases; nucleotides not matched to a gene: 11. Germline assignment: CDR1 LNHDA and CDR2 SQIVND (reference sequence). This CDR3 has 14 residues.

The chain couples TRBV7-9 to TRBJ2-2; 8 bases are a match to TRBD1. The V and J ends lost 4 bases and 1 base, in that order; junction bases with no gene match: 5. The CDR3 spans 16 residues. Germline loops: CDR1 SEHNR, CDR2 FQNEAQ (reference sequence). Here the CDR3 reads CASSSRTGWNTGELFF. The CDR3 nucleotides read TGTGCCAGCAGCTCCAGGACAGGGTGGAACACCGGGGAGCTGTTTTTT. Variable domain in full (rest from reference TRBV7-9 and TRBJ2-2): DTGVSQNPRHKITKRGQNVTFRCDPISEHNRLYWYRQTLGQGPEFLTYFQNEAQLEKSRLLSDRFSAERPKGSFSTLEIQRTEQGDSAMYLCASSSRTGWNTGELFFGEGSRLTVL.

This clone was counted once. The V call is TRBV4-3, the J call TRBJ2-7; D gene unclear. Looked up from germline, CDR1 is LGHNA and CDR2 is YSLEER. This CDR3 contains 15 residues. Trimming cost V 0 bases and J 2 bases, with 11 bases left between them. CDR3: CASSQDLEATYEQYF. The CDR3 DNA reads TGCGCCAGCAGCCAAGATCTTGAGGCTACCTACGAGCAGTACTTC.

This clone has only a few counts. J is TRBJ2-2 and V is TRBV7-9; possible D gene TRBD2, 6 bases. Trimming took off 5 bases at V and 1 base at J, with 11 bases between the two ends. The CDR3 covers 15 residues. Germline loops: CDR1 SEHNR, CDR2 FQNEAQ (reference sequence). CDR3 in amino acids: CASSPGGRNTGELFF. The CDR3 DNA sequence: TGTGCCAGCAGCCCTGGGGGGAGGAACACCGGGGAGCTGTTTTTT.